This T cell receptor beta chain was recovered during a study of breast tumors, draining lymph nodes, adjacent tissues. Study-wide points: Tumor T cell lymph node origin was a supported hypothesis, not proven. Findings are consistent with lymph node origin and intratumoral expansion of most tumor T cells. Tumor TCR diversity was below lymph nodes but above nontumor tissue.

TCRdb independently ran MiXCR on the multiplex PCR reads; one entry per CDR3 protein. The sample lists tens of thousands of distinct CDR3 sequences; around 40% were seen once. V lost 0 bases, J lost 7 bases, and 7 bases stayed unmatched. The CDR3 is 14 amino acids. Per germline, CDR1 SGHRS and CDR2 YFSETQ. Note on this clonotype: Its antigen is currently unknown.

Specimen: breast tumor tissue. The chain employs TRBV5-1 and TRBJ2-7, with TRBD2 matching over 7 bases. The clonotype comes from a female donor with breast cancer. Some clones in this sample may be carry-over from other donors' samples. Here the CDR3 DNA reads TGCGCCAGCAGCTTGGGGGGAGGGCCGCGGGAGCAGTACTTC. Translation: CASSLGGGPREQYF.